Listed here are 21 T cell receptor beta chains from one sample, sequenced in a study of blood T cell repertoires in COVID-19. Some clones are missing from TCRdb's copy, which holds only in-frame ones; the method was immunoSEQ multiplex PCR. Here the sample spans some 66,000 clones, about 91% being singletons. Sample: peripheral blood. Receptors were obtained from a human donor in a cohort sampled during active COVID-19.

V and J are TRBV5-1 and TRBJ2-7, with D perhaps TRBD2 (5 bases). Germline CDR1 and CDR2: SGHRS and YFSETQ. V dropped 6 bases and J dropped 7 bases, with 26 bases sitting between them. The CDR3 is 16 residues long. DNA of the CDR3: TGCGCCAGCAATAAAGGTACGCGCAGCGGCCTATGGGAGCAGTACTTC. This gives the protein CASNKGTRSGLWEQYF. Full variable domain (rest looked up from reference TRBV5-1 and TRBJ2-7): KAGVTQTPRYLIKTRGQQVTLSCSPISGHRSVSWYQQTPGQGLQFLFEYFSETQRNKGNFPGRFSGRQFSNSRSEMNVSTLELGDSALYLCASNKGTRSGLWEQYFGPGTRLTVT.

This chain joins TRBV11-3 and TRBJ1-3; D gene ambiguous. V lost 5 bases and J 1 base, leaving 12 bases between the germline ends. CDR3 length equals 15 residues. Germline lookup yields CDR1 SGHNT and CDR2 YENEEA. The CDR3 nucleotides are TGTGCCAGCAGCCAATACGGGGATTCTGGAAACACCATATATTTT. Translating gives CASSQYGDSGNTIYF.

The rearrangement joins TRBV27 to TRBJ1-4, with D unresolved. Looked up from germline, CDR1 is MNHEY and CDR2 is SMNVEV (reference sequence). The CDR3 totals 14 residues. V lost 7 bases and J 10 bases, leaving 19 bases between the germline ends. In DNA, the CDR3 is TGTGCCAGCACCGATCGCATCAACTCAGGAAAACTGTTTTTT. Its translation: CASTDRINSGKLFF. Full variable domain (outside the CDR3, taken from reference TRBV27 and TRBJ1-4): EAQVTQNPRYLITVTGKKLTVTCSQNMNHEYMSWYRQDPGLGLRQIYYSMNVEVTDKGDVPEGYKVSRKEKRNFPLILESPSPNQTSLYFCASTDRINSGKLFFGSGTQLSVL.

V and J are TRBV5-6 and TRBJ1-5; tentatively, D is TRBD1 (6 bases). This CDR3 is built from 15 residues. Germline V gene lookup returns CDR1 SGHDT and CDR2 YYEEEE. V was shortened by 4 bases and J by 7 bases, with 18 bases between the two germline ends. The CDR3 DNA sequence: TGTGCCAGCAGCCCGGCCTGGGAGGGGGGACAGCCCCAGCATTTT. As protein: CASSPAWEGGQPQHF.

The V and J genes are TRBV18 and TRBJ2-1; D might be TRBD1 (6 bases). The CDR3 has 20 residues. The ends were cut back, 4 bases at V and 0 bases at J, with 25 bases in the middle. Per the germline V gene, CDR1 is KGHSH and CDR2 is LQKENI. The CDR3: CASSRGGLGVTAISYNEQFF. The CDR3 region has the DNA TGTGCCAGCTCACGAGGGGGTCTAGGCGTTACGGCTATCTCCTACAATGAGCAGTTCTTC.

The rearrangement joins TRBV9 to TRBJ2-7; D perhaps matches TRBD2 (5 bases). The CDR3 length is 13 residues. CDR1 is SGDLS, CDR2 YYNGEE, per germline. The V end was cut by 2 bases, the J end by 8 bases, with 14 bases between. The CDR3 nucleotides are TGTGCCAGCAGCGTGGCGAAGGACTGTCAGCAGTACTTC. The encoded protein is CASSVAKDCQQYF.

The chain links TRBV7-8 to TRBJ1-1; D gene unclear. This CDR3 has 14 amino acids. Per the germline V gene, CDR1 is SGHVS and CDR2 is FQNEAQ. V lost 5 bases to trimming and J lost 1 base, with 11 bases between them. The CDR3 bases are TGTGCCAGCAGCCAATCCCGGGGGAACACTGAAGCTTTCTTT. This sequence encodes CASSQSRGNTEAFF.

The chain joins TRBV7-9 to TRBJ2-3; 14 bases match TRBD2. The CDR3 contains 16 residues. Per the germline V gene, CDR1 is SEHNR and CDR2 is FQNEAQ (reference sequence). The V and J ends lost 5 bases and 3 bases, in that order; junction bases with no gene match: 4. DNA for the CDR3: TGTGCCAGCAGCGCAGGACTAGCGGGGGGTACAGATACGCAGTATTTT. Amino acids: CASSAGLAGGTDTQYF.

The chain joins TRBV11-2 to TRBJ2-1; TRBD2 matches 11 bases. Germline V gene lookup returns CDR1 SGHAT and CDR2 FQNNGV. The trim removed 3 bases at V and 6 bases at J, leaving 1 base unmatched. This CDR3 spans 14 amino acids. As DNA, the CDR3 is TGTGCCAGCAGCTTCACTAGCGGGAGCAATGAGCAGTTCTTC. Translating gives CASSFTSGSNEQFF.

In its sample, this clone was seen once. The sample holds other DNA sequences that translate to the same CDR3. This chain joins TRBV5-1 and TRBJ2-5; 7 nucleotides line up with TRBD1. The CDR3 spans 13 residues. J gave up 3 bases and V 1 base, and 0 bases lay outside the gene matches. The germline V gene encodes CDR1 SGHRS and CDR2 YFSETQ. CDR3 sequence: CASSLQGEETQYF. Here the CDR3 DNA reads TGCGCCAGCAGCTTGCAGGGGGAAGAGACCCAGTACTTC.

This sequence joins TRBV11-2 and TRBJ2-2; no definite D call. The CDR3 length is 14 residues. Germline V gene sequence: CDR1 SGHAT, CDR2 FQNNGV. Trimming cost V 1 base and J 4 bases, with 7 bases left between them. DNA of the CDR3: TGTGCCAGCAGCTTAGGTCTTTCCACCGGGGAGCTGTTTTTT. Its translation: CASSLGLSTGELFF.

The CDR3 protein is CASSFDYKSGYTF. For the CDR3, the DNA is TGTGCCAGCAGCTTCGACTACAAGAGCGGCTACACCTTC. V gene TRBV7-2 combines with J gene TRBJ1-2; D is ambiguous. V was trimmed by 3 bases and J by 8 bases, leaving 13 bases between them. The CDR3 is made up of 13 amino acids. The germline V gene encodes CDR1 SGHTA and CDR2 FQGNSA.

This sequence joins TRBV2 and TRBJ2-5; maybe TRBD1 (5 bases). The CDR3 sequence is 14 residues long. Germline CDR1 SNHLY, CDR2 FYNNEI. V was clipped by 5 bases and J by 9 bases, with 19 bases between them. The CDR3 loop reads CASSITPRQGAQYF. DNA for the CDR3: TGTGCCAGCAGTATTACACCCCGGCAGGGTGCCCAGTACTTC.

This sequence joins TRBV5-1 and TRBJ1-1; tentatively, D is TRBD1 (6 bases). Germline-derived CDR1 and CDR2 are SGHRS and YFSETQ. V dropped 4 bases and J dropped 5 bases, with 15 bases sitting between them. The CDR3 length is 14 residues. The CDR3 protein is CASSAQVQGTEAFF. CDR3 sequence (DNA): TGCGCCAGCAGCGCACAGGTTCAGGGGACTGAAGCTTTCTTT.

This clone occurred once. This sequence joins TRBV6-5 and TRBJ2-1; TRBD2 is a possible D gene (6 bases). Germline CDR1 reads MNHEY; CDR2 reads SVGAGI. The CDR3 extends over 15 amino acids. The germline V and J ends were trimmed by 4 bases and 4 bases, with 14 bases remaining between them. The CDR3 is CASSLGLAQYNEQFF. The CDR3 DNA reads TGTGCCAGCAGTTTAGGTCTAGCGCAATACAATGAGCAGTTCTTC.

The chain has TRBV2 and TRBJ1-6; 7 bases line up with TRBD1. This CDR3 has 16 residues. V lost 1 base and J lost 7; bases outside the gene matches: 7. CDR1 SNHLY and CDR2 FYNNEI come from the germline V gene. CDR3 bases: TGTGCCAGCAGTGAAGAGTCAGGGGGTATCAATTCACCCCTCCACTTT. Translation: CASSEESGGINSPLHF.

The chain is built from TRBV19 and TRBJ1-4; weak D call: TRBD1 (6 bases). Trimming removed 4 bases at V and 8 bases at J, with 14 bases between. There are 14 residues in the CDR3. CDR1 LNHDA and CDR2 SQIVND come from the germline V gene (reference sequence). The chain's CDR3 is CASSRQGFGEKLFF. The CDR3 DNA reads TGTGCCAGTAGTAGGCAGGGGTTCGGGGAAAAACTGTTTTTT. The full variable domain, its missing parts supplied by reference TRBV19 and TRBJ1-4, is DGGITQSPKYLFRKEGQNVTLSCEQNLNHDAMYWYRQDPGQGLRLIYYSQIVNDFQKGDIAEGYSVSREKKESFPLTVTSAQKNPTAFYLCASSRQGFGEKLFFGSGTQLSVL.

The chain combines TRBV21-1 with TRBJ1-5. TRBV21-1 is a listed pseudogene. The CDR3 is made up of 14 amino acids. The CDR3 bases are TGTGCCAGCTGGGGGGGGGCGGGGAGGCAGCCCCAGCATTTT. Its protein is CASWGGAGRQPQHF.

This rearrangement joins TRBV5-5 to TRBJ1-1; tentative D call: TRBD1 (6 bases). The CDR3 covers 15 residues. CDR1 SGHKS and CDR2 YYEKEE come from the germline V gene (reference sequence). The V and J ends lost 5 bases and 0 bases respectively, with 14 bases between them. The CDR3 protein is CASRRQVGMNTEAFF. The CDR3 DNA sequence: TGTGCCAGCAGGCGACAGGTGGGGATGAACACTGAAGCTTTCTTT.

CDR3 coding DNA: TGCAGCGTTGGACAGGGTGGAAACTATGGCTACACCTTC. Translating it yields CSVGQGGNYGYTF. The J gene is TRBJ1-2, the V gene TRBV29-1, with 7 bases matching TRBD1. Germline V gives CDR1 SQVTM, CDR2 ANQGSEA. This CDR3 contains 13 residues. Unmatched junction bases numbered 4, after V lost 4 bases and J lost 2 bases.

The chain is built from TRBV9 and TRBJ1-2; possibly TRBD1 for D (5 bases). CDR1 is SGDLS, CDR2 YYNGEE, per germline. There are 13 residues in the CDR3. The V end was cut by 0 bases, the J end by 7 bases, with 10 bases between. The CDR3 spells CASSVAGVGGYTF. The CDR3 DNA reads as TGTGCCAGCAGCGTAGCGGGGGTGGGTGGCTACACCTTC.